Each of the 32 T cell receptor beta chains below was sequenced from the same sample in a study of T cell responses to AZD1222 COVID-19 vaccine. Using immunoSEQ multiplex PCR, the repertoire was profiled, and TCRdb retains in-frame clones only, with some absent. Of 65,000 to 95,000 clones listed, about 91% are singletons. This specimen consisted of peripheral blood, obtained on day 0 of MenACWY control vaccination. These receptors were collected from an adult in good health.

The rearrangement links TRBV5-1 to TRBJ2-3, with D possibly matching TRBD2 (7 bases). The ends were cut back, 3 bases at V and 3 bases at J, with 14 bases in the middle. This CDR3 has 15 amino acids. The germline gives CDR1 SGHRS, CDR2 YFSETQ. This CDR3 reads CASSSAGARTDTQYF. The CDR3 DNA follows: TGCGCCAGCAGCTCCGCGGGGGCGCGTACAGATACGCAGTATTTT.

This clone was counted at least ten times. The genes are TRBV19 and TRBJ1-4; D remains unclear. There are 13 residues in the CDR3. V was clipped by 9 bases and J by 0 bases, with 8 bases between them. Germline V gives CDR1 LNHDA, CDR2 SQIVND (reference sequence). The CDR3 coding sequence is TGTGCCAGCAAGAGCGCAACTAATGAAAAACTGTTTTTT. Translated, it gives CASKSATNEKLFF.

The chain joins TRBV27 to TRBJ1-2; D might be TRBD1 (6 bases). The CDR3 covers 15 residues. Deletions cut 3 bases from V and 2 bases from J, with 13 bases between. Germline V gene lookup returns CDR1 MNHEY and CDR2 SMNVEV (reference sequence). CDR3 loop: CASSFRGLANYGYTF. The CDR3 DNA is TGTGCCAGCAGTTTTCGGGGGCTCGCGAACTATGGCTACACCTTC.

The chain carries TRBV24-1 and TRBJ2-7, with TRBD1 as a possible D gene (5 bases). Germline V gives CDR1 KGHDR, CDR2 SFDVKD. CDR3 size: 15 residues. Trimming left V 7 bases short and J 4 bases short, with 19 bases between. The CDR3 sequence: CATSYSSLGAYEQYF. The CDR3 coding sequence is TGTGCCACCAGCTATTCTTCGTTAGGGGCTTACGAGCAGTACTTC.

This clone was counted only a few times. V gene TRBV18 combines with J gene TRBJ1-4; the D is unclear. Germline V gene lookup returns CDR1 KGHSH and CDR2 LQKENI. V gave up 0 bases and J gave up 5 bases, with 4 bases separating them. The CDR3 is 13 amino acids. The CDR3 region has the DNA TGTGCCAGCTCACCACCGCCAAATGAAAAACTGTTTTTT. Residues: CASSPPPNEKLFF.

This clone was recorded only once. The chain couples TRBV27 to TRBJ2-3; D not certain. This CDR3 is built from 12 residues. V lost 5 bases and J lost 7, with 10 bases in between. Germline lookup yields CDR1 MNHEY and CDR2 SMNVEV (reference sequence). The CDR3 sequence: CASSNRRHTQYF. CDR3 in DNA: TGTGCCAGCAGTAACCGACGGCATACGCAGTATTTT.

With regard to this clone: This sample also contains other DNA sequences that code for the same CDR3. The rearrangement joins TRBV5-1 to TRBJ2-7; TRBD1 or TRBD2 may be the D gene (5 bases each). This CDR3 is 15 amino acids long. The V and J ends lost 0 bases and 0 bases respectively, with 10 bases between them. Germline CDR1 and CDR2: SGHRS and YFSETQ. CDR3 nucleotides: TGCGCCAGCAGCTTGGTGTCAGGGAGCTCCTACGAGCAGTACTTC. It translates to CASSLVSGSSYEQYF. The whole variable domain, remainder taken from reference TRBV5-1 and TRBJ2-7, is KAGVTQTPRYLIKTRGQQVTLSCSPISGHRSVSWYQQTPGQGLQFLFEYFSETQRNKGNFPGRFSGRQFSNSRSEMNVSTLELGDSALYLCASSLVSGSSYEQYFGPGTRLTVT.

The chain is built from TRBV18 and TRBJ1-4, with no clear D. Germline CDR1 KGHSH, CDR2 LQKENI. The CDR3 has 13 residues. Trimming took 3 bases from V and 3 from J, leaving 5 bases between them. CDR3 nucleotides: TGTGCCAGCTCACCGTCGGCTAATGAAAAACTGTTTTTT. It specifies CASSPSANEKLFF.

The chain is built from TRBV6-5 and TRBJ2-3; TRBD1 agrees at 8 bases. This CDR3 is 16 amino acids long. Germline CDR1 and CDR2: MNHEY and SVGAGI. V lost 4 bases and J lost 0; bases outside the gene matches: 6. The chain's CDR3 is CASSSRRQGSTDTQYF. The CDR3 DNA is TGTGCCAGCAGTTCTAGAAGACAGGGGAGCACAGATACGCAGTATTTT.

This clone came up a few times. The gene calls are TRBV7-2 and TRBJ2-1; D is possibly TRBD2 (5 bases). V was clipped by 1 base and J by 5 bases, with 12 bases between them. The CDR3 sequence is 15 residues long. Germline V gene lookup returns CDR1 SGHTA and CDR2 FQGNSA. The CDR3 is CASSLDFRGHNEQFF. DNA of the CDR3: TGTGCCAGCAGCTTAGATTTCCGAGGGCACAATGAGCAGTTCTTC.

This sequence joins TRBV6-4 and TRBJ1-5; D gene ambiguous. The ends were cut back, 2 bases at V and 9 bases at J, with 14 bases in the middle. CDR3 length: 14 amino acids. CDR1 MRHNA and CDR2 SNTAGT come from the germline V gene. The CDR3 here is CASSDGPIEAPQHF. CDR3 nucleotides: TGTGCCAGCAGTGACGGGCCGATCGAGGCGCCCCAGCATTTT.

J is TRBJ1-1 and V is TRBV11-2, with D perhaps TRBD1 (6 bases). Trimming removed 5 bases at V and 0 bases at J, with 16 bases between. The CDR3 is made up of 16 amino acids. The germline V gene has CDR1 SGHAT and CDR2 FQNNGV. The CDR3 DNA reads TGTGCCAGCAGCACAAAGACCGGGACAATGAACACTGAAGCTTTCTTT. Protein sequence: CASSTKTGTMNTEAFF.

The CDR3 loop is CASTQRAGAYEQYF. In nucleotides, the CDR3 is TGCGCCAGCACCCAGAGGGCAGGGGCCTACGAGCAGTACTTC. V and J are TRBV5-1 and TRBJ2-7; a possible D gene is TRBD1 (6 bases). Deletions cut 6 bases from V and 2 bases from J, with 15 bases between. The V gene's germline CDR1 is SGHRS and CDR2 YFSETQ. CDR3 length: 14 residues.

This chain uses TRBV30 with TRBJ1-6; the D gene is possibly TRBD1 (5 bases). This CDR3 spans 15 amino acids. Germline CDR1 reads GTSNPN; CDR2 reads SVGIG (reference sequence). Trimming removed 5 bases from V and 2 bases from J, with 13 bases in between. CDR3 sequence reads: CAWGPGGTYNSPLHF. CDR3 nucleotides: TGTGCCTGGGGGCCGGGGGGGACCTATAATTCACCCCTCCACTTT.

The chain employs TRBV12-3 or TRBV12-4 and TRBJ2-7; D is ambiguous. Trimming took 2 bases from V and 6 from J, leaving 8 bases between them. The CDR3 has 12 amino acids. The CDR3 sequence: CASSLMTSEQYF. The CDR3 DNA follows: TGTGCCAGCAGTTTAATGACAAGCGAGCAGTACTTC.

CDR3 in DNA: TGTGCCAGCAGTTACTCTGTGCTAGCCAAAAACATTCAGTACTTC. This sequence encodes CASSYSVLAKNIQYF. The chain is built from TRBV6-5 and TRBJ2-4, with D unresolved. CDR3 size: 15 residues. Trimming left V 0 bases short and J 0 bases short, with 6 bases between. Germline CDR1 MNHEY, CDR2 SVGAGI.

About this clone: One end of the junction is discordant with germline, which a read error may explain. The chain couples TRBV3-1 (or the pseudogene TRBV3-2) to TRBJ2-1; 7 bases are a match to TRBD2. Germline CDR1 and CDR2: LGHDT and YNNKEL (reference sequence). CDR3 length: 13 amino acids. DNA for the CDR3: TGTGCCAGCAGCCAAGATCGGGGGGACCGCCCCGTCTTC. This encodes CASSQDRGDRPVF.

The rearrangement joins TRBV18 to TRBJ2-7; TRBD1 matches at 9 bases. The CDR3 consists of 14 residues. The germline V gene has CDR1 KGHSH and CDR2 LQKENI. V shed 6 bases, J shed 3 bases, and the junction held 6 bases outside the gene matches. CDR3 region: CASSREGQGYEQYF. DNA for the CDR3: TGTGCCAGCTCTAGAGAGGGACAGGGCTACGAGCAGTACTTC.

The gene calls are TRBV19 and TRBJ2-7; either TRBD1 or TRBD2 may supply D (5 bases each). Germline values: CDR1 LNHDA, CDR2 SQIVND (reference sequence). The CDR3 extends over 17 amino acids. V was clipped by 6 bases and J by 6 bases, with 27 bases between them. The CDR3 DNA follows: TGTGCCAGTAGCCACGGAGGAGGCATAGGGGCTTTGGTCGAGCAGTACTTC. Its protein is CASSHGGGIGALVEQYF. Drawing the rest from reference TRBV19 and TRBJ2-7, the complete variable domain is DGGITQSPKYLFRKEGQNVTLSCEQNLNHDAMYWYRQDPGQGLRLIYYSQIVNDFQKGDIAEGYSVSREKKESFPLTVTSAQKNPTAFYLCASSHGGGIGALVEQYFGPGTRLTVT.

The J gene is TRBJ1-5, the V gene TRBV28; D call uncertain. The V end lost 8 bases, the J end lost 2 bases, and 22 bases lay between the germline ends. Germline V CDR1 and CDR2: MDHEN, SYDVKM. The CDR3 spans 17 residues. The CDR3 DNA reads as TGTGCCAGCCTTAACTCGAGACGGTTCGGTGGCAATCAGCCCCAGCATTTT. Its protein product is CASLNSRRFGGNQPQHF.

A single count supports this clone. This chain joins TRBV6-5 and TRBJ2-7; 10 bases are a match to TRBD1. Germline V gene sequence: CDR1 MNHEY, CDR2 SVGAGI. This CDR3 region has 14 residues. V trimming: 3 bases; J trimming: 6 bases; junction bases outside the gene matches: 5. CDR3 coding DNA: TGTGCCAGCAGTTATGGGGGACAGGGGTTCGAGCAGTACTTC. This sequence encodes CASSYGGQGFEQYF.

This clone was seen once. The rearrangement links TRBV27 to TRBJ1-1, with D tentatively TRBD1 (5 bases). Looked up from germline, CDR1 is MNHEY and CDR2 is SMNVEV (reference sequence). The CDR3 extends over 15 amino acids. V lost 5 bases and J lost 1, with 14 bases in between. In nucleotides, the CDR3 is TGTGCCAGCAGTCTTGAAGCCGGGACGAACACTGAAGCTTTCTTT. As protein: CASSLEAGTNTEAFF.

The chain combines TRBV11-2 with TRBJ1-6, with D maybe TRBD1 (5 bases). CDR1 is SGHAT and CDR2 is FQNNGV in the germline V gene. This CDR3 region has 14 residues. V was pared by 11 bases and J by 0 bases, with 11 bases between. CDR3 bases: TGTGCCTGCCGGGGGAGCTCCTATAATTCACCCCTCCACTTT. This encodes CACRGSSYNSPLHF.

The gene calls are TRBV5-1 and TRBJ2-3; 7 bases are shared with TRBD2. Germline V lookup: CDR1 SGHRS, CDR2 YFSETQ. The CDR3 has 15 amino acids. Losses at the gene ends were 3 bases for V and 0 bases for J; bases not matched to a gene: 4. The CDR3 here is CASSSLAGSTDTQYF. As DNA, the CDR3 is TGCGCCAGCAGCTCATTAGCGGGTAGCACAGATACGCAGTATTTT. The variable domain in full, completed from reference TRBV5-1 and TRBJ2-3, reads KAGVTQTPRYLIKTRGQQVTLSCSPISGHRSVSWYQQTPGQGLQFLFEYFSETQRNKGNFPGRFSGRQFSNSRSEMNVSTLELGDSALYLCASSSLAGSTDTQYFGPGTRLTVL.

This clone has a handful of counts. The genes are TRBV5-6 and TRBJ2-3; 8 bases map to TRBD2. This CDR3 is built from 14 residues. Germline V CDR1 and CDR2: SGHDT, YYEEEE. V shed 4 bases, J shed 2 bases, and the junction held 3 bases outside the gene matches. DNA of the CDR3: TGTGCCAGCAGCCTAGGACTAGCCACAGATACGCAGTATTTT. It yields the protein CASSLGLATDTQYF.

The genes are TRBV7-6 and TRBJ2-1; 8 bases match TRBD2. The germline CDR1 and CDR2 sequences are SGHVS and FNYEAQ. After removal of 0 bases from V and 7 bases from J, the junction contained 11 bases not matched to a gene. The CDR3 loop spans 17 amino acids. The chain's CDR3 is CASSLAVTGGLRNEQFF. The CDR3 DNA sequence: TGTGCCAGCAGCTTAGCCGTAACGGGGGGGCTTCGGAATGAGCAGTTCTTC.

V is TRBV27 and J is TRBJ1-5, with D tentatively TRBD1 (5 bases). Germline V gives CDR1 MNHEY, CDR2 SMNVEV (reference sequence). The CDR3 has 14 amino acids. Trimming cost V 3 bases and J 6 bases, with 12 bases left between them. CDR3 protein: CASSFGQGSQPQHF. Written as DNA, the CDR3 is TGTGCCAGCAGTTTTGGGCAGGGTAGTCAGCCCCAGCATTTT.

The chain couples TRBV18 to TRBJ1-1; D is perhaps TRBD1 (5 bases). Trimming took off 3 bases at V and 0 bases at J, with 14 bases between the two ends. The CDR3 totals 16 residues. Germline CDR1 and CDR2: KGHSH and LQKENI. The CDR3 bases are TGTGCCAGCTCACCCGCGGGGGGGAACATGAACACTGAAGCTTTCTTT. This codes for CASSPAGGNMNTEAFF.

This clone was seen a single time. The genes are TRBV11-3 and TRBJ2-3; 7 bases match TRBD1. Per the germline V gene, CDR1 is SGHNT and CDR2 is YENEEA. Losses at the gene ends were 5 bases for V and 1 base for J; bases not matched to a gene: 6. The CDR3 runs to 15 residues. The CDR3 sequence is CASSLKGQRTDTQYF. For the CDR3, the DNA is TGTGCCAGCAGCCTGAAGGGACAGCGCACAGATACGCAGTATTTT.

The chain uses TRBV11-3 and TRBJ2-1; D not certain. Trimming removed 5 bases at V and 7 bases at J, with 6 bases between. Germline-derived CDR1 and CDR2 are SGHNT and YENEEA. CDR3 length: 11 residues. CDR3 DNA sequence: TGTGCCAGCAGCCGATCAAATGAGCAGTTCTTC. As protein: CASSRSNEQFF.

Only one count was recorded for this clone. The V and J genes are TRBV7-2 and TRBJ2-5, with TRBD2 matching over 12 bases. V shed 1 base, J shed 2 bases, and the junction held 5 bases outside the gene matches. The CDR3 spans 17 residues. Germline CDR1 SGHTA, CDR2 FQGNSA. CDR3 loop: CASSLVASGRGQETQYF. The CDR3 DNA is TGTGCCAGCAGCTTAGTGGCTAGCGGGAGGGGGCAAGAGACCCAGTACTTC.

The chain employs TRBV7-2 and TRBJ2-2, with D possibly TRBD2 on 6 matching bases. Trimming stripped 5 bases from V and 2 bases from J, with 9 bases between. CDR1 and CDR2 from the germline V gene are SGHTA and FQGNSA. The CDR3 runs to 14 residues. CDR3 coding DNA: TGTGCCAGCAGCCCGGGACTTAACACCGGGGAGCTGTTTTTT. It yields the protein CASSPGLNTGELFF.